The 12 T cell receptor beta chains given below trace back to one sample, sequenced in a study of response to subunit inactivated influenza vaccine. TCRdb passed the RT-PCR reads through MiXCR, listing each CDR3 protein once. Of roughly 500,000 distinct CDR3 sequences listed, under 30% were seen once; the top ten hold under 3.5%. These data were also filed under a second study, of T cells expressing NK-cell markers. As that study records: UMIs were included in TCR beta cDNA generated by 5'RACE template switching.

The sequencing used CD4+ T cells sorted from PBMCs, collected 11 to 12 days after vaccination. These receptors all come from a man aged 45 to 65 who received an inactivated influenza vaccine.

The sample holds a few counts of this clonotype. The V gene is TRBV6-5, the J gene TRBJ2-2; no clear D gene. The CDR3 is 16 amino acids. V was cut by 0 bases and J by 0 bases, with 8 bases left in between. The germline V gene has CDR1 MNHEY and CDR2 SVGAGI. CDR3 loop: CASSYSARPNTGELFF. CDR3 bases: TGTGCCAGCAGTTACTCCGCTAGACCGAACACCGGGGAGCTGTTTTTT.

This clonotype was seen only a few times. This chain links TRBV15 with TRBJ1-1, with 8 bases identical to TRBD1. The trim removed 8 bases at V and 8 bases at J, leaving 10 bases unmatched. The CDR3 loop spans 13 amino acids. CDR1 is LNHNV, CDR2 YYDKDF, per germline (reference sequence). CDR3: CATRIFNRGEAFF. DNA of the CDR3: TGTGCCACCCGCATCTTTAACAGGGGGGAAGCTTTCTTT.

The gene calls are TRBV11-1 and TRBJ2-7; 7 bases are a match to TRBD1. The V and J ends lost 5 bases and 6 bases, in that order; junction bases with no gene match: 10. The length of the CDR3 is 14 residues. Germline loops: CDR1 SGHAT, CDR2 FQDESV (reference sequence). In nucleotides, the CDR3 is TGTGCCAGCAGCACCCTAGACAGGGTGGGCGAGCAGTACTTC. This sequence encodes CASSTLDRVGEQYF. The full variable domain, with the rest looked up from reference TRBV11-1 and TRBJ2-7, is EAEVAQSPRYKITEKSQAVAFWCDPISGHATLYWYRQILGQGPELLVQFQDESVVDDSQLPKDRFSAERLKGVDSTLKIQPAELGDSAMYLCASSTLDRVGEQYFGPGTRLTVT.

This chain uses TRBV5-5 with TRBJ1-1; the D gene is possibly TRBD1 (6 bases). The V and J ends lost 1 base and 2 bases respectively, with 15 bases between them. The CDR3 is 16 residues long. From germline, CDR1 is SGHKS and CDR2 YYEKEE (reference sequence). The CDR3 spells CASSLILGGGNTEAFF. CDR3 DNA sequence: TGTGCCAGCAGCTTGATACTCGGGGGCGGAAACACTGAAGCTTTCTTT.

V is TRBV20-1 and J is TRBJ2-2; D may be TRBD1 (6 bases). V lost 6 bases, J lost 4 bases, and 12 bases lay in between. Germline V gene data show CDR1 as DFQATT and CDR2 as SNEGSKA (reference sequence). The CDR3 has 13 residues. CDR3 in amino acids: CSALGAGTGELFF. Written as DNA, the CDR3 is TGCAGTGCGCTGGGGGCCGGCACCGGGGAGCTGTTTTTT.

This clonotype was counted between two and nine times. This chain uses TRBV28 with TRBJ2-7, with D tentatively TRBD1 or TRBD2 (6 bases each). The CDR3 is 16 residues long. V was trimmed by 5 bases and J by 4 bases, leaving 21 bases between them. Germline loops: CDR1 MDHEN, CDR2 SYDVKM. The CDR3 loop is CASSPLQGTSGYEQYF. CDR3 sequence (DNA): TGTGCCAGCAGTCCCCTCCAGGGGACCAGCGGGTACGAGCAGTACTTC. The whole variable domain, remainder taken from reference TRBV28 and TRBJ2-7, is DVKVTQSSRYLVKRTGEKVFLECVQDMDHENMFWYRQDPGLGLRLIYFSYDVKMKEKGDIPEGYSVSREKKERFSLILESASTNQTSMYLCASSPLQGTSGYEQYFGPGTRLTVT.

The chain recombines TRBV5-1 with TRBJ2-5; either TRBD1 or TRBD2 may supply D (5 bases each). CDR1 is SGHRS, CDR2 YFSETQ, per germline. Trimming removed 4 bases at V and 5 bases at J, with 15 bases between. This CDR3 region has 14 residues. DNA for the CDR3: TGCGCCAGCAGCGCAGGGAGTGTTAAGGAGACCCAGTACTTC. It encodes CASSAGSVKETQYF.

The CDR3 bases are TGCAGTGCTAGATCTGGGACAGGGAACTACGAGCAGTACTTC. Translating gives CSARSGTGNYEQYF. The chain uses TRBV20-1 and TRBJ2-7, with 9 bases matching TRBD1. The CDR3 covers 14 residues. Germline V gene data show CDR1 as DFQATT and CDR2 as SNEGSKA (reference sequence). V gave up 2 bases and J gave up 3 bases; unmatched junction bases: 5.

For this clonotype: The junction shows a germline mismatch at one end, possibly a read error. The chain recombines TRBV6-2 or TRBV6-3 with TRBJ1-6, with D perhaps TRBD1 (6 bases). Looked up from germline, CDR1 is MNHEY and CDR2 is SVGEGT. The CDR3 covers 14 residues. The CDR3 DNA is TGTGCCAACAGTTACAGGGATTATCGATCACCCCTCCACTTT. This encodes CANSYRDYRSPLHF.

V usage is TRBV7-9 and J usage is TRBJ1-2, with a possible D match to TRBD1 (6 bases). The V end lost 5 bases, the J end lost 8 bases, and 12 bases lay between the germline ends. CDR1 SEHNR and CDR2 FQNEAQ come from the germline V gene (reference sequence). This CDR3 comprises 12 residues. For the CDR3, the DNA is TGTGCCAGCAGCCTGACCGGGGGCGGCTACACCTTC. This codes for CASSLTGGGYTF.

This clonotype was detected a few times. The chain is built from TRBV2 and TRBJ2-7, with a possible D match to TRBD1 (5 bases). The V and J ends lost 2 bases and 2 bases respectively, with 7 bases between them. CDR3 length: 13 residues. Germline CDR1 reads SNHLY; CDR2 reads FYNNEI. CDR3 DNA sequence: TGTGCCAGCAGTGAACAGGGCACCTACGAGCAGTACTTC. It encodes CASSEQGTYEQYF.

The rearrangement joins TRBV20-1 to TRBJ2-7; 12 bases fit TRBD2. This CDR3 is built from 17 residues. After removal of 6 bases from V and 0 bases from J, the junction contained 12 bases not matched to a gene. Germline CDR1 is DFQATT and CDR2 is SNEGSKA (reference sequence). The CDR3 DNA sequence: TGCAGTGCAAGGACTAGCGGGGCCCAATCTTTCTCCTACGAGCAGTACTTC. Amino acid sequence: CSARTSGAQSFSYEQYF.